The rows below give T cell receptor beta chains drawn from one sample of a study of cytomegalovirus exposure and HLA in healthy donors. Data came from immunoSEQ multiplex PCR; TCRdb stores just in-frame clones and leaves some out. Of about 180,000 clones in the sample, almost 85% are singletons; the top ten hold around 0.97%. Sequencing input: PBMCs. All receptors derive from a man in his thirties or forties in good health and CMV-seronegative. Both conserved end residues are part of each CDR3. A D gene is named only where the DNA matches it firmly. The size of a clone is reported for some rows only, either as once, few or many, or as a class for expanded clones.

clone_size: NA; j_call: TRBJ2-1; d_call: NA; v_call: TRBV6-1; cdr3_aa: CASSQLADGEQFF; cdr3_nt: TGTGCCAGCAGTCAACTAGCTGATGGTGAGCAGTTCTTC
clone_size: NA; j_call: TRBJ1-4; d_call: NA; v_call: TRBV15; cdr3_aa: CATSRQVYEGGHTTNEKLFF; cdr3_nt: TGTGCCACCAGCAGACAAGTGTATGAAGGCGGGCACACAACTAATGAAAAACTGTTTTTT
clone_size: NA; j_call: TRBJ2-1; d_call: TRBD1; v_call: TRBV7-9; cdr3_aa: CASSLEQGQDEQFF; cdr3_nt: TGTGCCAGCAGCTTAGAACAGGGGCAAGATGAGCAGTTCTTC
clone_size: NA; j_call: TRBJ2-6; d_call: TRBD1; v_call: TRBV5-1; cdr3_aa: CASSLAFRDRASGANVLTF; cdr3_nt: TGCGCCAGCAGCTTGGCTTTCCGGGACAGGGCCTCTGGGGCCAACGTCCTGACTTTC
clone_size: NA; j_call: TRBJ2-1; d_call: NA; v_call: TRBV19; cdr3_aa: CASSFGTLGDEQFF; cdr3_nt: TGTGCCAGTTCGTTTGGGACTCTAGGGGATGAGCAGTTCTTC
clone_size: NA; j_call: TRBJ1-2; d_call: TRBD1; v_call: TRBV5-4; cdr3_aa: CASSLKTGGYGYTF; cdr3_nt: TGTGCCAGCAGCTTGAAGACAGGGGGGTATGGCTACACCTTC
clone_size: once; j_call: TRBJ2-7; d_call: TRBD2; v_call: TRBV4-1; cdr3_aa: CASSQIAGVREQYF; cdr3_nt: TGCGCCAGCAGCCAAATAGCGGGAGTTCGCGAGCAGTACTTC
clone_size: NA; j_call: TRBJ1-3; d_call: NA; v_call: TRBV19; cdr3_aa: CASSIVPSAGNTIYF; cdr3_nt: TGTGCCAGTAGTATAGTCCCCTCCGCTGGAAACACCATATATTTT
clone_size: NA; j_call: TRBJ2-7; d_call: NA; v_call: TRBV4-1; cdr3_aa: CASSQADGSSPSYEQYF; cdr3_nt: TGCGCCAGCAGCCAAGCCGACGGGAGCTCACCCTCCTACGAGCAGTACTTC
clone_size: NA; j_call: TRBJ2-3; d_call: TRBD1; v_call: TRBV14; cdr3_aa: CASSLRDRITDTQYF; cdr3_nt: TGTGCCAGCAGCCTCCGGGACAGAATCACAGATACGCAGTATTTT
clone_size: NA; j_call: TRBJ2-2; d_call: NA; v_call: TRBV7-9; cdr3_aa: CASSFAGGTGELFF; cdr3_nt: TGTGCCAGCAGCTTTGCCGGCGGCACCGGGGAGCTGTTTTTT
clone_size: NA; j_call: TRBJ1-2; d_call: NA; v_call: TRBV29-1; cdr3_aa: CSVELNDPYGSGYTF; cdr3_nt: TGCAGCGTTGAGTTAAATGACCCCTACGGGAGTGGCTACACCTTC
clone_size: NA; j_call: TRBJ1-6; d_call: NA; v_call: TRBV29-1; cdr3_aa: CSARSGGGADNSPLHF; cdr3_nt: TGCAGCGCCCGATCCGGGGGAGGGGCTGATAATTCACCCCTCCACTTT
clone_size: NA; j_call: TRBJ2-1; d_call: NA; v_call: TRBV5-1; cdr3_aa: CASSLQTSSYNEQFF; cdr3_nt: TGCGCCAGCAGCTTGCAAACTAGCTCCTACAATGAGCAGTTCTTC
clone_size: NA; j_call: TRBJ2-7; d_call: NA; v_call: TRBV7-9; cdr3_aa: CALSSESSYEQYF; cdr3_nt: TGTGCCCTAAGTAGCGAGAGCTCCTACGAGCAGTACTTC
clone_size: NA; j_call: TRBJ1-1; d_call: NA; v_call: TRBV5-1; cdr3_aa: CASSLEGQGTEAFF; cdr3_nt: TGCGCCAGCAGCTTGGAAGGGCAGGGGACTGAAGCTTTCTTT
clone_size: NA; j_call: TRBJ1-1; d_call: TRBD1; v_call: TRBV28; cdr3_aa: CASSGPGQGSTEAFF; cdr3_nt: TGTGCCAGCAGTGGACCGGGACAGGGGTCCACTGAAGCTTTCTTT
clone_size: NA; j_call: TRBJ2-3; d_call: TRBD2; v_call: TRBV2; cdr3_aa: CASSDLAGKEDTQYF; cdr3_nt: TGTGCCAGCAGTGACCTAGCGGGAAAGGAGGATACGCAGTATTTT
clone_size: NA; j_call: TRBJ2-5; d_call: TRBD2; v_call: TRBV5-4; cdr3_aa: CASSLLASGETQYF; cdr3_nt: TGTGCCAGCAGCTTATTGGCTAGCGGGGAGACCCAGTACTTC
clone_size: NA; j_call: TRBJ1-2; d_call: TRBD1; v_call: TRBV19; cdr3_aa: CASSLSDRANYGYTF; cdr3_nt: TGTGCCAGTAGTCTCTCGGACAGGGCTAACTATGGCTACACCTTC
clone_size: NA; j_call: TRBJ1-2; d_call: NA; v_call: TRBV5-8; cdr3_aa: CASSLGVTGYYGYTF; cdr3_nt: TGTGCCAGCAGCTTGGGGGTGACAGGATACTATGGCTACACCTTC
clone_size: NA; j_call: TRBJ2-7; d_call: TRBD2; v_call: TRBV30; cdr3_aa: CAWIQWGLVGEQYF; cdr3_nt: TGTGCCTGGATCCAGTGGGGACTAGTGGGCGAGCAGTACTTC
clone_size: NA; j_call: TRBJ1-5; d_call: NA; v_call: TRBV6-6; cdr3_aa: CASNGGGSNQPQHF; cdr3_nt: TGTGCCAGCAACGGGGGGGGGAGCAATCAGCCCCAGCATTTT
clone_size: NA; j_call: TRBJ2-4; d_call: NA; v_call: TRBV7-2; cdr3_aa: CASSLGAINIQYF; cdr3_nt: TGTGCCAGCAGCTTAGGGGCCATAAACATTCAGTACTTC
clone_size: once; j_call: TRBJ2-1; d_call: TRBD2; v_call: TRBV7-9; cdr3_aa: CASSSGVAAGRYNEQFF; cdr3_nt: TGTGCCAGCAGCTCTGGGGTTGCAGCGGGACGATACAATGAGCAGTTCTTC
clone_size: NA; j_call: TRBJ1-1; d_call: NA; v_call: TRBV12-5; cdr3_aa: CASVWSTENTEAFF; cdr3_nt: TGTGCTAGTGTTTGGTCGACAGAGAACACTGAAGCTTTCTTT